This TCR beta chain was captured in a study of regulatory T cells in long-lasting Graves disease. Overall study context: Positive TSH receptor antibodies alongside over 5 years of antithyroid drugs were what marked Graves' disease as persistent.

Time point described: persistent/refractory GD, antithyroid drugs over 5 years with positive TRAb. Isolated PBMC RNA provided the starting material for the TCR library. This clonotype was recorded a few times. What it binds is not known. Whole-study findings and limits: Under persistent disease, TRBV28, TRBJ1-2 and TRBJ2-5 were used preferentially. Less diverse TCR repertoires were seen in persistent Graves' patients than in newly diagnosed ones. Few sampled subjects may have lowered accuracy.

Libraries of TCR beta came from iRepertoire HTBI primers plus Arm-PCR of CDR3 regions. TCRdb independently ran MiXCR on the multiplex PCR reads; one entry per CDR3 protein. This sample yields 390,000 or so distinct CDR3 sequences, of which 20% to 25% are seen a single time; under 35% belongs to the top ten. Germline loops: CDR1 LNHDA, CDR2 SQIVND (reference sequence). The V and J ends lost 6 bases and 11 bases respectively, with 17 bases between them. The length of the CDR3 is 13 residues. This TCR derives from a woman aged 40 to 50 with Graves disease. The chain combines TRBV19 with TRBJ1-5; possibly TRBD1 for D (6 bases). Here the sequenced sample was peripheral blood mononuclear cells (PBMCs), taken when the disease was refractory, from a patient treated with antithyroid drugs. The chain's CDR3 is CASSQRGRPSQHF. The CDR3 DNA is TGTGCCAGTAGCCAGAGGGGGAGGCCATCCCAGCATTTT.